This paragraph reports one T cell receptor (beta chain). The data were taken from a study of blood T cell repertoires in COVID-19. The overall study: Some COVID-19 samples were acute and others convalescent; all came from the United States, Italy and Spain. The cDNA or gDNA used as material had been derived from T cells, B-cell-depleted T cells, or PBMCs.

Authors' processing steps: Amplified reference gene primers provided the basis for estimating nucleated cell counts. TCRdb keeps only in-frame clones here, not all; method: immunoSEQ multiplex PCR. The V and J calls and the clone size are those of that table, but D and trimming were determined from the DNA. The table has about 380,000 clones, about 90% seen once. After removal of 1 base from V and 5 bases from J, the junction contained 11 bases not matched to a gene. Germline V gives CDR1 SGDLS, CDR2 YYNGEE. This CDR3 comprises 17 residues. This receptor was taken from a man younger than 30 with active or convalescent COVID-19. Sequenced material: peripheral blood. V is TRBV9 and J is TRBJ2-7; 11 nucleotides match TRBD1. The CDR3 sequence: CASSVLGSDRGRHEQYF. The CDR3 nucleotides are TGTGCCAGCAGCGTATTAGGTTCGGACAGGGGGCGTCACGAGCAGTACTTC.